The next 23 T cell receptor beta chains were all read from a single sample in a study of blood T cell repertoires in COVID-19. Measured with immunoSEQ multiplex PCR; TCRdb has only the in-frame clones, and not every one. The sample carries 150,000 to 200,000 clones, approximately 78% recorded once. The sample taken for sequencing was peripheral blood. The receptors stem from a woman over 75 with active or convalescent COVID-19.

The chain links TRBV3-1 (or the pseudogene TRBV3-2) to TRBJ1-2; maybe TRBD1 (5 bases). The CDR3 has 13 amino acids. V was pared by 1 base and J by 8 bases, with 11 bases between. Germline CDR1 and CDR2: LGHDT and YNNKEL (reference sequence). CDR3 coding DNA: TGTGCCAGCAGCCAAGGCAGGGTGGACGGCTACACCTTC. Protein: CASSQGRVDGYTF.

This clone has a handful of counts. This sequence joins TRBV18 and TRBJ2-3, with TRBD2 matching over 10 bases. The V segment lost 1 base and the J segment 2 bases; nucleotides outside the gene matches: 3. The germline CDR1 and CDR2 sequences are KGHSH and LQKENI. The CDR3 contains 16 residues. The CDR3: CASSPRSGGDTDTQYF. The CDR3 DNA follows: TGTGCCAGCTCACCACGGAGCGGGGGGGACACAGATACGCAGTATTTT. The full variable domain, in which reference TRBV18 and TRBJ2-3 provide the parts outside the CDR3, is NAGVMQNPRHLVRRRGQEARLRCSPMKGHSHVYWYRQLPEEGLKFMVYLQKENIIDESGMPKERFSAEFPKEGPSILRIQQVVRGDSAAYFCASSPRSGGDTDTQYFGPGTRLTVL.

The chain uses TRBV11-2 and TRBJ2-7; the match to TRBD2 covers 11 bases. The CDR3 sequence is 15 residues long. J lost 9 bases, V lost 1 base, and 8 bases had no gene match. Germline V CDR1 and CDR2: SGHAT, FQNNGV. The CDR3 DNA reads TGTGCCAGCAGCTTAGGGCCTAGCGGGGGGCAGGGGCAGTACTTC. Translation: CASSLGPSGGQGQYF.

The CDR3 sequence is CASSHTASPLHF. The CDR3 DNA reads TGTGCCAGCAGCCACACCGCGTCACCCCTCCACTTT. The rearrangement links TRBV14 to TRBJ1-6, with D uncertain. This CDR3 is 12 amino acids long. The V end was cut by 3 bases, the J end by 10 bases, with 7 bases between. The V gene's germline CDR1 is SGHDN and CDR2 FVKESK.

There are a few counts of this clone. This same CDR3 is encoded by further DNA sequences in the sample. V is TRBV4-1 and J is TRBJ1-2; 7 bases line up with TRBD1. This CDR3 is built from 15 residues. Germline lookup yields CDR1 MGHRA and CDR2 YSYEKL. V was clipped by 1 base and J by 4 bases; unmatched bases: 6. In nucleotides, the CDR3 is TGCGCCAGCAGCCAAGGACAGGGACAAATCTATGGCTACACCTTC. Protein sequence: CASSQGQGQIYGYTF.

The chain uses TRBV7-9 and TRBJ2-1; 10 bases align to TRBD2. With V trimmed by 2 bases and J by 2 bases, 0 bases remained unmatched. Germline V lookup: CDR1 SEHNR, CDR2 FQNEAQ (reference sequence). The CDR3 is 15 amino acids. CDR3 residues: CASSLLAGAYNEQFF. The CDR3, as DNA: TGTGCCAGCAGCTTACTAGCGGGGGCCTACAATGAGCAGTTCTTC.

V gene TRBV5-6 combines with J gene TRBJ2-7; 9 bases match TRBD1. V lost 3 bases to trimming and J lost 7 bases; unmatched junction nucleotides: 8. The CDR3 has 14 residues. Germline CDR1 SGHDT, CDR2 YYEEEE. The CDR3 loop reads CASSWGQGYREQYF. In DNA, the CDR3 is TGTGCCAGCAGCTGGGGACAGGGCTATCGGGAGCAGTACTTC.

V and J are TRBV9 and TRBJ2-5, with 10 bases that match TRBD2. This CDR3 has 16 residues. Germline CDR1 reads SGDLS; CDR2 reads YYNGEE. V lost 2 bases to trimming and J lost 4 bases; unmatched junction nucleotides: 8. For the CDR3, the DNA is TGTGCCAGCAGCGTCGCTACAAGCGGGGGGGCAGAGACCCAGTACTTC. Translating gives CASSVATSGGAETQYF.

The genes are TRBV7-9 and TRBJ2-7, with no clear D. The CDR3 covers 14 residues. Trimming cost V 1 base and J 3 bases, with 10 bases left between them. The V gene's germline CDR1 is SEHNR and CDR2 FQNEAQ (reference sequence). The CDR3 nucleotides read TGTGCCAGCAGCTTAGTCCAGGCCCGCTACGAGCAGTACTTC. Its translation is CASSLVQARYEQYF.

This clone was seen ten or more times. The genes are TRBV28 and TRBJ1-6; the match to TRBD1 covers 7 bases. The V and J ends lost 9 bases and 8 bases, in that order; junction bases with no gene match: 10. CDR1 MDHEN and CDR2 SYDVKM come from the germline V gene. This CDR3 has 14 residues. The DNA of the CDR3 is TGTGCCAGTTTTTCCGGGACAGTTTATTCACCCCTCCACTTT. Translation: CASFSGTVYSPLHF.

The chain employs TRBV28 and TRBJ1-5; 9 bases fit TRBD1. The CDR3 runs 17 residues. The V gene's germline CDR1 is MDHEN and CDR2 SYDVKM. V lost 6 bases, J lost 0 bases, and 9 bases stayed unmatched. The CDR3 nucleotides are TGTGCCAGCAGCAGCCCGGGACAGGGTTATAGCAATCAGCCCCAGCATTTT. This sequence encodes CASSSPGQGYSNQPQHF.

The V and J genes are TRBV28 and TRBJ1-5, with D unclear. Germline V lookup: CDR1 MDHEN, CDR2 SYDVKM. This CDR3 is 13 amino acids long. V lost 3 bases, J lost 6 bases, and 9 bases lay in between. For the CDR3, the DNA is TGTGCCAGCAGTTTCACAAGAGGTCAGCCCCAGCATTTT. Amino acid sequence: CASSFTRGQPQHF.

The sample holds a few counts of this clone. The chain is built from TRBV9 and TRBJ1-5; D is ambiguous. The CDR3 consists of 14 residues. The germline V gene encodes CDR1 SGDLS and CDR2 YYNGEE. V lost 0 bases, J lost 6 bases, and 10 bases lay in between. CDR3 bases: TGTGCCAGCAGCGTAGGGGCTGAAGGTCAGCCCCAGCATTTT. This encodes CASSVGAEGQPQHF.

A few counts support this clone. The gene calls are TRBV4-2 and TRBJ1-4, with 7 positions matching TRBD1. Germline CDR1 and CDR2: LGHNA and YNFKEQ. CDR3 length: 18 residues. The V segment lost 1 base and the J segment 4 bases; nucleotides outside the gene matches: 12. DNA of the CDR3: TGTGCCAGCAGCCAAGGGGGTTCAGGACAGGCCGGTAATGAAAAACTGTTTTTT. It translates to CASSQGGSGQAGNEKLFF.

This clone came up once. The chain has TRBV2 and TRBJ2-5; 12 bases match TRBD1. Germline-derived CDR1 and CDR2 are SNHLY and FYNNEI. The CDR3 has 14 residues. V lost 7 bases and J lost 5; bases outside the gene matches: 5. In DNA, the CDR3 is TGTGCCAGCATAGGGACAGGGGGCGTGGAGACCCAGTACTTC. Translation gives CASIGTGGVETQYF. The variable domain in full, with the rest retrieved from reference TRBV2 and TRBJ2-5, is EPEVTQTPSHQVTQMGQEVILRCVPISNHLYFYWYRQILGQKVEFLVSFYNNEISEKSEIFDDQFSVERPDGSNFTLKIRSTKLEDSAMYFCASIGTGGVETQYFGPGTRLLVL.

The gene calls are TRBV7-9 and TRBJ2-3; 11 bases align to TRBD2. The CDR3 consists of 16 residues. In germline, CDR1 is SEHNR, CDR2 FQNEAQ (reference sequence). After removal of 5 bases from V and 6 bases from J, the junction contained 10 bases not matched to a gene. CDR3 sequence: CASSLSLAGGWDTQYF. The CDR3 DNA reads TGTGCCAGCAGCCTATCTCTAGCGGGGGGTTGGGATACGCAGTATTTT. Variable domain in full (rest from reference TRBV7-9 and TRBJ2-3): DTGVSQNPRHKITKRGQNVTFRCDPISEHNRLYWYRQTLGQGPEFLTYFQNEAQLEKSRLLSDRFSAERPKGSFSTLEIQRTEQGDSAMYLCASSLSLAGGWDTQYFGPGTRLTVL.

The chain uses TRBV27 and TRBJ2-2, with D possibly being TRBD1 (6 bases). The length of the CDR3 is 15 residues. Deletions cut 6 bases from V and 4 bases from J, with 15 bases between. Germline CDR1 MNHEY, CDR2 SMNVEV (reference sequence). The CDR3 DNA reads TGTGCCAGCAGAAGGGACACCGGTGGCACCGGGGAGCTGTTTTTT. Translated, it gives CASRRDTGGTGELFF.

The chain couples TRBV27 to TRBJ1-2; D uncertain. Trimming took off 2 bases at V and 5 bases at J, with 9 bases between the two ends. This CDR3 contains 13 residues. Looked up from germline, CDR1 is MNHEY and CDR2 is SMNVEV (reference sequence). CDR3 amino acids: CASSLTSDYGYTF. The CDR3, as DNA: TGTGCCAGCAGTTTAACTTCCGATTATGGCTACACCTTC.

This sequence joins TRBV5-4 and TRBJ2-1; tentatively, D is TRBD2 (6 bases). Germline assignment: CDR1 SGHNT and CDR2 YYREEE (reference sequence). The CDR3 consists of 16 residues. V gave up 3 bases and J gave up 2 bases, with 15 bases separating them. The CDR3 protein is CASSYAGGIPYNEQFF. The CDR3 region has the DNA TGTGCCAGCAGCTACGCTGGCGGGATCCCCTACAATGAGCAGTTCTTC.

The rearrangement joins TRBV9 to TRBJ2-1; TRBD2 agrees at 9 bases. The V gene end was trimmed by 6 bases and the J gene end by 8 bases; junction bases not matched to a gene: 9. CDR1 is SGDLS and CDR2 is YYNGEE in the germline V gene. The CDR3 sequence is 14 residues long. The CDR3 nucleotides are TGTGCCAGCACCCGCAGCGGGGGGAGAGATGAGCAGTTCTTC. Translation gives CASTRSGGRDEQFF.

The chain is built from TRBV7-2 and TRBJ1-3; 7 bases are shared with TRBD1. This CDR3 has 15 residues. From germline, CDR1 is SGHTA and CDR2 FQGNSA. Trimming removed 6 bases from V and 4 bases from J; junction bases left unmatched: 9. DNA for the CDR3: TGTGCCAGCAGTCCTGAGGGGGCGCGGGGAAACACCATATATTTT. Encoded protein: CASSPEGARGNTIYF.

In DNA, the CDR3 is TGTGCCTGGAATTCTCGGGGGGTCCAAGAAACTTTCTTT. This sequence encodes CAWNSRGVQETFF. This sequence joins TRBV30 and TRBJ1-1, with a tentative D call TRBD1 (5 bases). V lost 4 bases and J 12 bases, leaving 21 bases between the germline ends. Germline V gives CDR1 GTSNPN, CDR2 SVGIG (reference sequence). The CDR3 loop spans 13 amino acids. The full variable domain, in which reference TRBV30 and TRBJ1-1 provide the parts outside the CDR3, is SQTIHQWPATLVQPVGSPLSLECTVEGTSNPNLYWYRQAAGRGLQLLFYSVGIGQISSEVPQNLSASRPQDRQFILSSKKLLLSDSGFYLCAWNSRGVQETFFGQGTRLTVV.

The rearrangement uses TRBV3-1 (or the pseudogene TRBV3-2) and TRBJ2-5, with 9 bases identical to TRBD2. From germline, CDR1 is LGHDT and CDR2 YNNKEL (reference sequence). CDR3 length equals 18 residues. The V segment lost 1 base and the J segment 7 bases; nucleotides outside the gene matches: 16. CDR3 nucleotides: TGTGCCAGCAGCCAAGGAATACTAGCGGGCCCCAAAGACGGGACCCAGTACTTC. Protein: CASSQGILAGPKDGTQYF.